Listed below are T cell receptor beta chains from one sample, sequenced in a study of naive and memory T cell subsets. From the UMI-ligation and nested PCR reads, TCRdb called clonotypes with MiXCR, one entry per CDR3 protein. The table shows several thousand distinct CDR3 sequences, with just over 7% occurring only once. What was sequenced was CD4+ TEMRA cells from blood. Source of these receptors: a human donor in good health. The CDR3 runs from the conserved cysteine through the conserved F or W. Each record gives: D gene, J gene, clone size, V gene, CDR3 protein, CDR3 DNA. The D gene is left open where the match is weak. Clone size, where shown, is once, few, many, or a class for clones that have expanded.

d_call: TRBD2; j_call: TRBJ2-7; clone_size: many; v_call: TRBV20-1; cdr3_aa: CSARARLAGFSSYEQYF; cdr3_nt: TGCAGTGCTAGGGCACGACTAGCGGGCTTCAGCTCCTACGAGCAGTACTTC
d_call: .; j_call: TRBJ2-5; clone_size: many; v_call: TRBV28; cdr3_aa: CASLNREQETQYF; cdr3_nt: TGTGCCAGCCTCAACAGGGAACAAGAGACCCAGTACTTC
d_call: .; j_call: TRBJ2-7; clone_size: medium-sized; v_call: TRBV3-1; cdr3_aa: CASSPGQLNEQYF; cdr3_nt: TGTGCCAGCAGCCCAGGACAGCTCAACGAGCAGTACTTC
d_call: .; j_call: TRBJ2-5; clone_size: few; v_call: TRBV7-2; cdr3_aa: CASSFQRREETQYF; cdr3_nt: TGTGCCAGCAGCTTCCAACGACGGGAAGAGACCCAGTACTTC
d_call: .; j_call: TRBJ2-5; clone_size: many; v_call: TRBV6-2/TRBV6-3; cdr3_aa: CASSYLRGVSTPETQYF; cdr3_nt: TGTGCCAGCAGTTACCTAAGGGGGGTCAGTACGCCAGAGACCCAGTACTTC
d_call: .; j_call: TRBJ2-3; clone_size: many; v_call: TRBV7-3; cdr3_aa: CASSASTDTQYF; cdr3_nt: TGTGCCAGCAGCGCCAGCACAGATACGCAGTATTTT
d_call: .; j_call: TRBJ1-4; clone_size: .; v_call: TRBV5-1; cdr3_aa: CASSLGAATNEKLFF; cdr3_nt: TGCGCCAGCAGCTTGGGTGCTGCAACTAATGAAAAACTGTTTTTT
d_call: .; j_call: TRBJ2-3; clone_size: many; v_call: TRBV7-9; cdr3_aa: CASSPGGSTDTQYF; cdr3_nt: TGTGCCAGCAGCCCCGGCGGTAGCACAGATACGCAGTATTTT
d_call: TRBD2; j_call: TRBJ2-1; clone_size: .; v_call: TRBV29-1; cdr3_aa: CSVDQGGSYNEQFF; cdr3_nt: TGCAGCGTTGATCAGGGAGGGTCCTACAATGAGCAGTTCTTC
d_call: .; j_call: TRBJ2-2; clone_size: many; v_call: TRBV5-1; cdr3_aa: CASSQTGELFF; cdr3_nt: TGCGCCAGCAGTCAGACCGGGGAGCTGTTTTTT
d_call: .; j_call: TRBJ2-3; clone_size: many; v_call: TRBV12-3/TRBV12-4; cdr3_aa: CASSFLGQSTDTQYF; cdr3_nt: TGTGCCAGCAGTTTTTTGGGGCAGTCCACAGATACGCAGTATTTT
d_call: .; j_call: TRBJ2-1; clone_size: many; v_call: TRBV12-3/TRBV12-4; cdr3_aa: CASSLVGPNNEQFF; cdr3_nt: TGTGCCAGCAGTTTAGTAGGGCCGAACAATGAGCAGTTCTTC
d_call: .; j_call: TRBJ1-1; clone_size: many; v_call: TRBV30; cdr3_aa: CAWTAGSTEAFF; cdr3_nt: TGTGCCTGGACAGCAGGCAGCACTGAAGCTTTCTTT
d_call: .; j_call: TRBJ2-1; clone_size: few; v_call: TRBV4-1; cdr3_aa: CASSQVNPYEQFF; cdr3_nt: TGCGCCAGCAGCCAAGTCAACCCCTATGAGCAGTTCTTC
d_call: TRBD2; j_call: TRBJ2-7; clone_size: few; v_call: TRBV12-3/TRBV12-4; cdr3_aa: CASSPFPGGNYEQYF; cdr3_nt: TGTGCCAGCAGCCCTTTTCCGGGAGGTAACTACGAGCAGTACTTC
d_call: TRBD2; j_call: TRBJ2-7; clone_size: many; v_call: TRBV12-3/TRBV12-4; cdr3_aa: CASSFFLAGNYEQYF; cdr3_nt: TGTGCCAGCAGTTTCTTTCTAGCGGGAAACTACGAGCAGTACTTC
d_call: TRBD1; j_call: TRBJ1-1; clone_size: large; v_call: TRBV12-3/TRBV12-4; cdr3_aa: CASSRTGKVGTEAFF; cdr3_nt: TGTGCCAGCAGCCGGACAGGAAAAGTTGGCACTGAAGCTTTCTTT
d_call: TRBD1; j_call: TRBJ2-7; clone_size: many; v_call: TRBV19; cdr3_aa: CASSENLNRGGSYEQYF; cdr3_nt: TGTGCCAGTAGTGAAAACCTTAACAGGGGTGGCTCCTACGAGCAGTACTTC